The clone carrying this T cell receptor beta chain showed up many times. Its antigen is currently unknown. Germline trimming cut 6 bases from V and 6 bases from J; bases unmatched to any gene: 5. The CDR3 loop spans 14 amino acids. Germline CDR1 is MNHEY and CDR2 is SVGEGT. The data stem from a study of early T cells in non-severe SARS-CoV-2 infection. Study outcomes and limitations: Comparison of clonotypes with VDJdb favored anti-spike CD8 responses while missing private and CD4 specificities.

TCRdb re-analysed the 5' RACE reads in MiXCR, keeping a single row per CDR3 protein. Among about 27,000 distinct CDR3 sequences listed, roughly 5.4% were seen once. The sequencing input was whole blood. The TCR originated in an adult who was a healthcare worker with PCR-confirmed SARS-CoV-2 infection or an uninfected control (not recorded which). The J gene is TRBJ2-7, the V gene TRBV6-2 or TRBV6-3, with 13 nucleotides matching TRBD2. The CDR3 region has the DNA TGTGCCAGCAGACCGGGACTAGCGGGGTCCGAGCAGTACTTC. It codes for CASRPGLAGSEQYF.